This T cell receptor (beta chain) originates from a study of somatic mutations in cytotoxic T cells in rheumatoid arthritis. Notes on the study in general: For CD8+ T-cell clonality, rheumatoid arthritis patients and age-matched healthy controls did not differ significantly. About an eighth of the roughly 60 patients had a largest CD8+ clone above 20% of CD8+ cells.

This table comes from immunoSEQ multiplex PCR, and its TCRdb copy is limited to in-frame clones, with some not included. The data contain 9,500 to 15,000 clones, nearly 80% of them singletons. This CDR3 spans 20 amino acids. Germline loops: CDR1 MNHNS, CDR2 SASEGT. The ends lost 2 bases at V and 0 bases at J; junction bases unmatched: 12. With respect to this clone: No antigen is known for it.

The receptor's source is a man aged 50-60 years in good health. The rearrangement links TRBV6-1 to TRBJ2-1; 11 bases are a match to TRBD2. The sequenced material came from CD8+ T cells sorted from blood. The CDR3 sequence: CASSESYGLAGDSSYNEQFF. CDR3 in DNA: TGTGCCAGCAGTGAATCTTATGGACTAGCGGGTGATAGCTCCTACAATGAGCAGTTCTTC.